This T cell receptor (beta chain) was recovered during a study of T cells after yellow fever vaccination. Study background: Those fractions that held only low numbers of cells were prepared using the SMART-Seq v4 Ultra Low Input RNA kit. General study findings and limits: FACS-sorted repertoires could contain abundant clonotypes contaminating from the bulk population. Most primary-vaccination clones recurred post-booster (roughly 97% CD4, just over 85% CD8).

The CDR3 has 13 residues. Germline V CDR1 and CDR2: SGHTA, FQGNSA. The trim removed 6 bases at V and 6 bases at J, leaving 5 bases unmatched. About this clonotype itself: The antigen remains undetermined.

TCRdb reprocessed the 5' RACE reads via MiXCR and lists one record per CDR3 protein. The data hold 550,000 or so distinct CDR3 sequences, with around 21% observed a single time. This receptor was taken from a man aged 25-45 years who received the YFV17D yellow fever vaccine. The sequences come from PBMCs, collected 15 days after the yellow fever booster vaccination. V is TRBV7-2 and J is TRBJ2-4, with 7 positions matching TRBD1. The CDR3 coding sequence is TGTGCCAGCAGTGATCCAGGGGGAAACATTCAGTACTTC. Its protein is CASSDPGGNIQYF.